These 20 T cell receptor beta chains were all obtained from the same sample, sequenced in a study of beta chain features in type 1 diabetes. Expressed TCRB transcripts were sequenced after all isolated RNA was converted to cDNA. Assay: immunoSEQ multiplex PCR; the TCRdb copy retains only in-frame clones and omits some. The sample shows 350,000 to 400,000 clones, about 15% of them seen only once. The sample consisted of naive CD4+ T cells from blood. Receptor source: a woman younger than 35 in good health.

The V and J genes are TRBV5-1 and TRBJ2-1; 9 bases map to TRBD2. With 4 bases clipped from V and 7 bases from J, the junction kept 9 bases outside the gene matches. Germline V gene data show CDR1 as SGHRS and CDR2 as YFSETQ. The CDR3 covers 15 residues. The CDR3 region is CASSDGTSQSNEQFF. The CDR3 bases are TGCGCCAGCAGCGACGGGACTAGCCAATCGAATGAGCAGTTCTTC.

The CDR3: CASSQEASNTEAFF. The DNA of the CDR3 is TGCGCCAGCAGCCAAGAAGCTTCGAACACTGAAGCTTTCTTT. The rearrangement joins TRBV4-1 to TRBJ1-1; D not certain. V lost 0 bases and J 1 base, leaving 6 bases between the germline ends. Germline assignment: CDR1 MGHRA and CDR2 YSYEKL. CDR3 length: 14 residues.

This clone occurred a few times. This chain connects TRBV7-2 to TRBJ1-5; 7 nucleotides line up with TRBD1. The germline V gene encodes CDR1 SGHTA and CDR2 FQGNSA. The CDR3 loop spans 16 amino acids. J was trimmed by 5 bases and V by 6 bases; bases with no gene match: 13. CDR3 in amino acids: CASSRDRARDHQPQHF. DNA of the CDR3: TGTGCCAGCAGTCGCGACAGGGCGCGAGACCATCAGCCCCAGCATTTT.

The rearrangement links TRBV5-1 to TRBJ2-2, with TRBD2 matching over 13 bases. V lost 4 bases to trimming and J lost 1 base; unmatched junction nucleotides: 10. The CDR3 contains 19 residues. The germline V gene has CDR1 SGHRS and CDR2 YFSETQ. The CDR3 coding sequence is TGCGCCAGCAGCCTGAGGCCGGGACTAGCGGGGTTGAACACCGGGGAGCTGTTTTTT. Translated, it gives CASSLRPGLAGLNTGELFF.

This clone has a handful of counts. The chain joins TRBV4-2 to TRBJ2-5; TRBD2 matches 10 bases. CDR3 length: 17 amino acids. Trimming at V came to 0 bases and at J to 6 bases, leaving 10 bases not matched to a gene. CDR1 and CDR2 (germline): LGHNA, YNFKEQ. In DNA form, the CDR3 reads TGTGCCAGCAGCCAAGATCCCTTGCTAGCGGGAGCGAAGACCCAGTACTTC. The encoded protein is CASSQDPLLAGAKTQYF.

This clone was observed a few times. This chain links TRBV28 with TRBJ2-5, with 8 bases identical to TRBD1. Trimming at V came to 3 bases and at J to 3 bases, leaving 6 bases not matched to a gene. The length of the CDR3 is 15 residues. Germline V CDR1 and CDR2: MDHEN, SYDVKM. The DNA of the CDR3 is TGTGCCAGCAGTTTGACAGGGGACAGGAAAGAGACCCAGTACTTC. It is translated as CASSLTGDRKETQYF.

V and J are TRBV2 and TRBJ2-1, with TRBD1 identical over 7 bases. V was pared by 8 bases and J by 7 bases, with 5 bases of the junction left unmatched. CDR3 size: 12 residues. CDR1 and CDR2 (germline): SNHLY, FYNNEI. Here the CDR3 DNA reads TGTGCCAGCGACAGGGTAAGAAATGAGCAGTTCTTC. As protein: CASDRVRNEQFF.

The rearrangement joins TRBV6-5 to TRBJ2-1, with 13 bases lining up with TRBD2. This CDR3 is built from 16 residues. Looked up from germline, CDR1 is MNHEY and CDR2 is SVGAGI. The V gene end was trimmed by 1 base and the J gene end by 6 bases; junction bases not matched to a gene: 3. The CDR3 DNA follows: TGTGCCAGCAGTTACTGGCGGACTAGCGGGAGCAATGAGCAGTTCTTC. This codes for CASSYWRTSGSNEQFF.

This clone occurred a few times. This chain joins TRBV5-1 and TRBJ2-1; 8 bases map to TRBD2. The CDR3 loop spans 16 amino acids. Germline V CDR1 and CDR2: SGHRS, YFSETQ. The trim removed 1 base at V and 4 bases at J, leaving 7 bases unmatched. CDR3 sequence reads: CASSLLSSGEYNEQFF. The CDR3 DNA follows: TGCGCCAGCAGCTTGTTGAGTAGCGGGGAATACAATGAGCAGTTCTTC.

This clone was recorded a few times. The chain recombines TRBV27 with TRBJ2-7; 7 bases map to TRBD1. After removal of 2 bases from V and 4 bases from J, the junction contained 5 bases not matched to a gene. The CDR3 has 14 amino acids. The germline CDR1 and CDR2 sequences are MNHEY and SMNVEV (reference sequence). CDR3 residues: CASSLHRGWYEQYF. CDR3 coding DNA: TGTGCCAGCAGTTTACACAGGGGATGGTACGAGCAGTACTTC.

This clone was counted between two and nine times. This chain connects TRBV18 to TRBJ2-7; 8 bases map to TRBD1. From germline, CDR1 is KGHSH and CDR2 LQKENI. CDR3 size: 14 residues. The V segment lost 5 bases and the J segment 5 bases; nucleotides outside the gene matches: 8. The CDR3 protein is CASSSLDREDEQYF. Written as DNA, the CDR3 is TGTGCCAGCTCATCCCTGGACAGGGAGGACGAGCAGTACTTC.

The chain combines TRBV29-1 with TRBJ2-7; TRBD1 aligns across 8 bases. The V gene's germline CDR1 is SQVTM and CDR2 ANQGSEA. This CDR3 is built from 12 residues. V dropped 6 bases and J dropped 2; count of bases not matched to a gene: 3. The CDR3 spells CSVGQVAYEQYF. CDR3 coding DNA: TGCAGCGTGGGACAGGTCGCCTACGAGCAGTACTTC.

The sample holds a few counts of this clone. This rearrangement joins TRBV19 to TRBJ2-4; D possibly corresponds to TRBD1 (6 bases). Trimming shortened V by 6 bases and J by 0 bases, and 9 bases separated the two germline ends. The CDR3 covers 14 residues. Germline lookup yields CDR1 LNHDA and CDR2 SQIVND (reference sequence). The CDR3 here is CASRQGIAKNIQYF. In DNA form, the CDR3 reads TGTGCCAGTAGGCAGGGGATAGCCAAAAACATTCAGTACTTC.

The V and J genes are TRBV28 and TRBJ2-3, with a possible D match to TRBD1 (6 bases). Germline lookup yields CDR1 MDHEN and CDR2 SYDVKM. This CDR3 has 15 amino acids. Trimming took 6 bases from V and 0 from J, leaving 13 bases between them. This CDR3 reads CASRPIRGSTDTQYF. DNA of the CDR3: TGTGCCAGCAGACCGATCAGGGGCAGCACAGATACGCAGTATTTT.

The V and J genes are TRBV9 and TRBJ1-1; a possible D gene is TRBD1 (6 bases). Germline lookup yields CDR1 SGDLS and CDR2 YYNGEE. CDR3 length: 11 residues. The CDR3, as DNA: TGTGCTTGGGGGCTTGAGACTGAAGCTTTCTTT. It codes for CAWGLETEAFF. Complete variable domain (other parts from reference TRBV9 and TRBJ1-1): DSGVTQTPKHLITATGQRVTLRCSPRSGDLSVYWYQQSLDQGLQFLIQYYNGEERAKGNILERFSAQQFPDLHSELNLSSLELGDSALYFCAWGLETEAFFGQGTRLTVV.

V gene TRBV9 combines with J gene TRBJ2-7; D call uncertain. Germline V gene data show CDR1 as SGDLS and CDR2 as YYNGEE. The CDR3 covers 14 residues. Trimming shortened V by 3 bases and J by 7 bases, and 17 bases separated the two germline ends. CDR3 nucleotides: TGTGCCAGCAGCGCGACTCAGTCCCCGAGAGAGCAGTACTTC. This sequence encodes CASSATQSPREQYF.

This clone came up a few times. The V call is TRBV6-5, the J call TRBJ2-5; perhaps TRBD2 as D (6 bases). The CDR3 covers 15 residues. V lost 3 bases to trimming and J lost 10 bases, with 21 bases between them. Germline V lookup: CDR1 MNHEY, CDR2 SVGAGI. The CDR3 region is CASSYPSGGRRNQYF. In DNA, the CDR3 is TGTGCCAGCAGTTATCCCAGCGGAGGGAGGAGAAACCAGTACTTC.

The V call is TRBV6-1, the J call TRBJ1-2; the match to TRBD1 covers 9 bases. Unmatched junction bases numbered 6, after V lost 5 bases and J lost 2 bases. This CDR3 comprises 15 residues. CDR1 and CDR2 from the germline V gene are MNHNS and SASEGT. As DNA, the CDR3 is TGTGCCAGCAGTACTGGACAGGGGAGGAACTATGGCTACACCTTC. Translated: CASSTGQGRNYGYTF.

The chain uses TRBV5-4 and TRBJ2-3; 13 bases are shared with TRBD2. The germline CDR1 and CDR2 sequences are SGHNT and YYREEE (reference sequence). The trim removed 1 base at V and 3 bases at J, leaving 5 bases unmatched. This CDR3 is 17 amino acids long. CDR3 bases: TGTGCCAGCAGCTTGAAACTAGCGGGAGGGCCAACAGATACGCAGTATTTT. Its protein product is CASSLKLAGGPTDTQYF.

The CDR3 DNA sequence: TGTGCCTGGAGTGGCAGGGGGCGCCTCTATGGCTACACCTTC. It specifies CAWSGRGRLYGYTF. V usage is TRBV30 and J usage is TRBJ1-2; 8 positions match TRBD1. The CDR3 totals 14 residues. V gave up 1 base and J gave up 4 bases; unmatched junction bases: 5. Germline V lookup: CDR1 GTSNPN, CDR2 SVGIG (reference sequence).